This TCR beta chain was profiled in a study of T cells in Graves' hyperthyroidism and ophthalmopathy. Study-wide background: Peripheral blood samples were taken at initial diagnosis, prior to any treatment.

A few counts support this clonotype. What it binds is unknown. Overall study results and limits: Before onset, ophthalmopathy was predicted by the model a median about six months earlier. Among thyroid clonotypes expanded above 0.001, most also appeared in blood.

Amplified TCR beta CDR3 regions came from RNA transcripts. Carried out on the TCR CDR3, a first-round RT-PCR used the HTBI primer set. One entry per CDR3 protein results from TCRdb running MiXCR on the multiplex PCR reads. The sample consists of about 290,000 distinct CDR3 sequences, 10% to 15% of them appearing once. Trimming took off 0 bases at V and 7 bases at J, with 13 bases between the two ends. The CDR3 sequence is 15 residues long. Germline lookup yields CDR1 KGHSH and CDR2 LQKENI. The blood sample predates any ophthalmopathy symptoms, coming from first hyperthyroidism diagnosis. The chain is built from TRBV18 and TRBJ2-1, with D possibly being TRBD2 (6 bases). The clonotype was recovered from a woman aged 25-40 years with Graves' hyperthyroidism that later progressed to Graves' ophthalmopathy. The sample was blood. In DNA, the CDR3 is TGTGCCAGCTCACCACCTACTAGCTCGGCTAATGAGCAGTTCTTC. This sequence encodes CASSPPTSSANEQFF.